This note documents a single TCR beta chain sequence. What it binds is unknown. Samples with a second dose at about 4 or about 12 weeks were pooled together. These data belong to a study of T cell responses to AZD1222 COVID-19 vaccine. Study-wide findings and caveats: Clonal diversity was possibly underestimated, and white British individuals and females predominated among donors.

Profiling relied on immunoSEQ multiplex PCR, and the TCRdb table lists in-frame clones only, not all of them. The sample shows tens of thousands of clones, around nine tenths of them seen only once. The CDR3 is 15 amino acids. Germline CDR1 SGHTA, CDR2 FQGNSA. The ends were cut back, 1 base at V and 0 bases at J, with 9 bases in the middle. The V call is TRBV7-2, the J call TRBJ1-1; D is ambiguous. The sample here was peripheral blood, taken 28 days after the second AZD1222 dose. This receptor was obtained from an adult who received the AZD1222 COVID-19 vaccine. CDR3 bases: TGTGCCAGCAGCTTAGGTCCCGGGATGAACACTGAAGCTTTCTTT. This sequence encodes CASSLGPGMNTEAFF.